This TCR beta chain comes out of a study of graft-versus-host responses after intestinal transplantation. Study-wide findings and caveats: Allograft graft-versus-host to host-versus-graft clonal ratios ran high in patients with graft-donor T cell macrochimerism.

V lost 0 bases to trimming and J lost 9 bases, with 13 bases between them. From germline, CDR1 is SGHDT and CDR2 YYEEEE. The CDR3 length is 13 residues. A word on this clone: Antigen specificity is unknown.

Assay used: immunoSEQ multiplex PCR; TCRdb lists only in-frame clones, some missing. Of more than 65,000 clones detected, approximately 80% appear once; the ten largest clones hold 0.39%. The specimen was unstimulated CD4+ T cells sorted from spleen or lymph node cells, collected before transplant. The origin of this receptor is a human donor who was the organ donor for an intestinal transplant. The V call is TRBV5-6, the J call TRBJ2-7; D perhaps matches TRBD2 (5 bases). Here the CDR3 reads CASSLAGAGGQYV. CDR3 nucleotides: TGTGCCAGCAGCTTGGCGGGCGCTGGAGGGCAGTACGTC.